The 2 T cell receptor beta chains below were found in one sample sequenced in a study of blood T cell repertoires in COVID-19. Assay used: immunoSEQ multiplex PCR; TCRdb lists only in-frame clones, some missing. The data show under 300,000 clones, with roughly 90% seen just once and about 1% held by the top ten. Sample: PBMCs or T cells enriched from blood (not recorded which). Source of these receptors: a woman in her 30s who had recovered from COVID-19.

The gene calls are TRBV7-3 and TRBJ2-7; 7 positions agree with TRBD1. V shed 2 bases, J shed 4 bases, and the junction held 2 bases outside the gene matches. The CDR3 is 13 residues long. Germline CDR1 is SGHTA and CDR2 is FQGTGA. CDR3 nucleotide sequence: TGTGCCAGCAGCTTAGAGGGGGCGTACGAGCAGTACTTC. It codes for CASSLEGAYEQYF. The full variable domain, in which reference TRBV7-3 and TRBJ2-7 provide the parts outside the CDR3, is GAGVSQTPSNKVTEKGKYVELRCDPISGHTALYWYRQSLGQGPEFLIYFQGTGAADDSGLPNDRFFAVRPEGSVSTLKIQRTERGDSAVYLCASSLEGAYEQYFGPGTRLTVT.

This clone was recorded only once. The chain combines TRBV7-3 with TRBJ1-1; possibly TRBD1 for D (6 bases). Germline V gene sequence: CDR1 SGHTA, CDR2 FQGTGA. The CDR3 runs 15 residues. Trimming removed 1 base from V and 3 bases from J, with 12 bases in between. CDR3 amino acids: CASSLSPGQHTEAFF. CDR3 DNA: TGTGCCAGCAGCTTAAGCCCCGGACAGCACACTGAAGCTTTCTTT.